This TCR beta chain was sequenced in a study of identical twins' blood T cells. Each CDR3 protein is one row after TCRdb ran MiXCR on the 5' RACE reads. The sample contains 350,000 to 400,000 distinct CDR3 sequences, roughly 31% of which appear only once. From germline, CDR1 is DFQATT and CDR2 SNEGSKA (reference sequence). CDR3 length: 11 amino acids. Trimming left V 0 bases short and J 11 bases short, with 10 bases between. Whole-study results and caveats: Top TCRbeta clonotypes were shared more with twin than unrelated donors.

There are a few counts of this clonotype. Its antigen remains unknown. Input material: PBMCs. This TCR derives from a woman aged 18 to 55 in good health. The chain couples TRBV20-1 to TRBJ1-1; D is undetermined. Written as DNA, the CDR3 is TGCAGTGCTAGAGAAGGGCGGAGCGCTTTCTTT. This encodes CSAREGRSAFF.